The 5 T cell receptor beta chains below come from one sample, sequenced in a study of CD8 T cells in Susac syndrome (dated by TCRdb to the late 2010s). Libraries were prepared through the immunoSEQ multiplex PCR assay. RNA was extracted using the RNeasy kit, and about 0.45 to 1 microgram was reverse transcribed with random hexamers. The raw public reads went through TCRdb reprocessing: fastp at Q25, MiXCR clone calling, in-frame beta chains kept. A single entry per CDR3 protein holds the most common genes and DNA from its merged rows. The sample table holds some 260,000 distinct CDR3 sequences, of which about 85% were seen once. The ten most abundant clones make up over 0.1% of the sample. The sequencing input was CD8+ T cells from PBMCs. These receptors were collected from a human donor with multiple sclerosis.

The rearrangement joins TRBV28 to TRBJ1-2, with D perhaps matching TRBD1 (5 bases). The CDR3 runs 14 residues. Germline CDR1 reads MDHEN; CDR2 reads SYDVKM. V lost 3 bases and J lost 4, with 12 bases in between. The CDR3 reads CASSFQGESYGYTF. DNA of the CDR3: TGTGCCAGCAGTTTCCAAGGGGAGAGCTATGGCTACACCTTC.

DNA of the CDR3: TGTGCCAGCAGTCGGGGCGAGCGTAACACTGAAGCTTTCTTT. It codes for CASSRGERNTEAFF. This chain links TRBV12-3 or TRBV12-4 with TRBJ1-1; D is possibly TRBD1 (5 bases). The CDR3 runs to 14 residues. Trimming took off 5 bases at V and 2 bases at J, with 12 bases between the two ends.

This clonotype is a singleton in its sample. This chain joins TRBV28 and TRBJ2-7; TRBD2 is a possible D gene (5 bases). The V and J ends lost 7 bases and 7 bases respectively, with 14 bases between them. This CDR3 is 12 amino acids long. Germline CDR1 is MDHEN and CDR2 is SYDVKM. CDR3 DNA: TGTGCCAGCACTAGCCCGATAGTAGAGCAGTACTTC. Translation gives CASTSPIVEQYF.

In DNA, the CDR3 is TGTGCCAGCAGTCCTCAAGCGGGAGCCCTCTACGAGCAGTACTTC. Protein: CASSPQAGALYEQYF. The chain uses TRBV27 and TRBJ2-7; 8 nucleotides agree with TRBD2. The CDR3 extends over 15 amino acids. Trimming at V came to 5 bases and at J to 3 bases, leaving 9 bases not matched to a gene. Looked up from germline, CDR1 is MNHEY and CDR2 is SMNVEV (reference sequence).

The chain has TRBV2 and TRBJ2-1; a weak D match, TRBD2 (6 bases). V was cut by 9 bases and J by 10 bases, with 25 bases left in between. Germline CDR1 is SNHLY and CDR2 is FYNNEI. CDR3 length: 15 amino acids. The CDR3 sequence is CASIGPAGAVREQFF. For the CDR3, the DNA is TGTGCCAGTATAGGGCCAGCGGGTGCTGTACGCGAGCAGTTCTTC.